This TCR beta chain is drawn from a study of shared clonotypes between healthy human individuals. The data were produced by immunoSEQ multiplex PCR, yet TCRdb's version contains in-frame clones alone and is incomplete. The repertoire holds about 480,000 clones, with roughly 85% as singletons. Germline lookup yields CDR1 SGHTA and CDR2 FQGTGA. V shed 2 bases and J 3 bases; nucleotides not matched to a gene: 9. This CDR3 has 17 residues. This sequence originates from a woman between 35 and 50 years old in good health. Some clones in this sample may be carry-over from other donors' samples. Sequencing was performed on PBMCs. The chain combines TRBV7-3 with TRBJ2-2, with 7 positions matching TRBD2. The chain's CDR3 is CASSLSVDSGYTGELFF. CDR3 sequence (DNA): TGTGCCAGCAGCTTATCGGTGGATAGCGGGTACACCGGGGAGCTGTTTTTT.